These T cell receptor beta chains were read from a single sample in a study of T cells after yellow fever vaccination. MiXCR, run by TCRdb on the 5' RACE reads, gives a single entry per CDR3 protein. The top ten clones hold over 14% of a sample with hundreds of thousands of distinct CDR3 sequences, around 6.4% of them seen once. Sequencing was performed on PBMCs, taken 5 days after the yellow fever booster vaccination. The receptors derive from a man aged 25 to 40 who received the YFV17D yellow fever vaccine. CDR3s include the opening cysteine and the closing phenylalanine or tryptophan. Where a row states a size, it is once, few, many or the class of an expanded clone; other rows omit it.

V gene: TRBV15; J gene: TRBJ2-7; clone size: NA; CDR3 protein: CATSSAPSGSCAYEQYF
V gene: TRBV10-2; J gene: TRBJ2-1; clone size: many; CDR3 protein: CASSDGTSGYNEQFF
V gene: TRBV29-1; J gene: TRBJ2-1; clone size: NA; CDR3 protein: CGGRGAAYNEQFF
V gene: TRBV20-1; J gene: TRBJ1-6; clone size: many; CDR3 protein: CSAYEGATNSPLHF
V gene: TRBV5-5; J gene: TRBJ1-5; clone size: many; CDR3 protein: CASSLVGVAGNQPQHF
V gene: TRBV6-1; J gene: TRBJ2-7; clone size: NA; CDR3 protein: CASSLTVQYF
V gene: TRBV12-3/TRBV12-4; J gene: TRBJ2-1; clone size: many; CDR3 protein: CASSLASSYYNEQFF
V gene: TRBV20-1; J gene: TRBJ1-1; clone size: NA; CDR3 protein: CSARVGGTAFF
V gene: TRBV4-2; J gene: TRBJ1-5; clone size: NA; CDR3 protein: CASSQDLGWAQHF
V gene: TRBV20-1; J gene: TRBJ2-2; clone size: once; CDR3 protein: CCASPSGSGRFGTGELFF
V gene: TRBV27; J gene: TRBJ2-7; clone size: NA; CDR3 protein: CASSLSKGFDIDEQYF
V gene: TRBV29-1; J gene: TRBJ2-1; clone size: NA; CDR3 protein: CSVSMIGFSYNEQFF
V gene: TRBV5-4; J gene: TRBJ2-7; clone size: few; CDR3 protein: CASSQTSGRAFGEQYF
V gene: TRBV7-2; J gene: TRBJ2-3; clone size: NA; CDR3 protein: CASSLNSGSDTQYF
V gene: TRBV20-1; J gene: TRBJ2-1; clone size: few; CDR3 protein: CSAKKTSGYNEQFF
V gene: TRBV29-1; J gene: TRBJ2-7; clone size: many; CDR3 protein: CSVLNRSYEQYF
V gene: TRBV25-1; J gene: TRBJ2-3; clone size: NA; CDR3 protein: CASSEGAGGADTQYF
V gene: TRBV20-1; J gene: TRBJ1-2; clone size: NA; CDR3 protein: CSATGQGRSYGYTF
V gene: TRBV3-1; J gene: TRBJ2-1; clone size: few; CDR3 protein: CASSQPPLNEQFF
V gene: TRBV7-2; J gene: TRBJ2-1; clone size: NA; CDR3 protein: CASSQDRGRNEQFF
V gene: TRBV4-2; J gene: TRBJ1-6; clone size: few; CDR3 protein: CASSQDGNLPSPLHF
V gene: TRBV7-9; J gene: TRBJ2-7; clone size: NA; CDR3 protein: CASILIQGGVMYEQYF
V gene: TRBV9; J gene: TRBJ2-2; clone size: NA; CDR3 protein: CASSPWDRLATGELFF
V gene: TRBV7-8; J gene: TRBJ2-3; clone size: few; CDR3 protein: CASSSGTSSDTQYF
V gene: TRBV20-1; J gene: TRBJ1-1; clone size: NA; CDR3 protein: CSAKEPGTVNTEAFF
V gene: TRBV10-3; J gene: TRBJ2-3; clone size: few; CDR3 protein: CAISNGEREAQYF
V gene: TRBV27; J gene: TRBJ1-2; clone size: many; CDR3 protein: CASSTPLSYGYTF
V gene: TRBV11-1; J gene: TRBJ2-1; clone size: NA; CDR3 protein: CASTFHRGSGRSYNEQFF
V gene: TRBV20-1; J gene: TRBJ2-3; clone size: many; CDR3 protein: CSVREDRSDTQYF
V gene: TRBV7-9; J gene: TRBJ2-7; clone size: NA; CDR3 protein: CASSPKGLATYEQYF
V gene: TRBV20-1; J gene: TRBJ2-5; clone size: many; CDR3 protein: CSARGLAGMEKETQYF
V gene: TRBV11-2; J gene: TRBJ2-1; clone size: NA; CDR3 protein: CASRTAGVNEQFF
V gene: TRBV20-1; J gene: TRBJ2-7; clone size: many; CDR3 protein: CSARDETTEQYF
V gene: TRBV24-1; J gene: TRBJ2-2; clone size: many; CDR3 protein: CATSDAGNTGELFF
V gene: TRBV4-2; J gene: TRBJ2-5; clone size: NA; CDR3 protein: CASSQIDGETQYF
V gene: TRBV4-3; J gene: TRBJ2-5; clone size: few; CDR3 protein: CASSQAGGRGETQYF
V gene: TRBV20-1; J gene: TRBJ2-2; clone size: NA; CDR3 protein: CSAAPLNRVSTGELFF
V gene: TRBV20-1; J gene: TRBJ1-2; clone size: many; CDR3 protein: CSAREGGYGYTF
V gene: TRBV7-2; J gene: TRBJ2-1; clone size: few; CDR3 protein: CASNLDSYNEQFF
V gene: TRBV7-2; J gene: TRBJ2-3; clone size: many; CDR3 protein: CASSLEQLAGSLDTQYF
V gene: TRBV10-1; J gene: TRBJ2-7; clone size: many; CDR3 protein: CASSEGLAAEQYF